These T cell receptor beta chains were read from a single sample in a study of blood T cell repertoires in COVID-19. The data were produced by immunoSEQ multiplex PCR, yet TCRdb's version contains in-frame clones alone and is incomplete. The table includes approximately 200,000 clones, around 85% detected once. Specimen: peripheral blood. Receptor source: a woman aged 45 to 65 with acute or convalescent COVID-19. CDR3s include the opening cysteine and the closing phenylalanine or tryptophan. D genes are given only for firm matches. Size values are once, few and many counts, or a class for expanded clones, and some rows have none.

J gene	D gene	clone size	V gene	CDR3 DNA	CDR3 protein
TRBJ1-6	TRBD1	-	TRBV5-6	TGTGCCAGCAGTGGGACAGTGACCTCCTATAATTCACCCCTCCACTTT	CASSGTVTSYNSPLHF
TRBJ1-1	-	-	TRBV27	TGTGCCAGCACTCCCCTTTCGGGGAAAGCGAGCACTGAAGCTTTCTTT	CASTPLSGKASTEAFF
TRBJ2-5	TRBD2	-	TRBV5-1	TGCGCCAGCAGCTTGGAAGAGCGGGGCCAAGAGACCCAGTACTTC	CASSLEERGQETQYF
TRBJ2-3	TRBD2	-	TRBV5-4	TGTGCCAGCAGCTTCCGGGGGACTAGCGGGGGGCGCACAGATACGCAGTATTTT	CASSFRGTSGGRTDTQYF
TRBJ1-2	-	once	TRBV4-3	TGCGCCAGCAGCCAAGACGGTACCGTCTTTAACTATGGCTACACCTTC	CASSQDGTVFNYGYTF
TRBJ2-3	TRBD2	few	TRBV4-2	TGTGCCAGCAGCCAAGACCCTAGCGGGGGTATTCCAGATACGCAGTATTTT	CASSQDPSGGIPDTQYF
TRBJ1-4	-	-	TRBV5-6	TGTGCCAGCAGCTTGGGTACAGGTTTTGGGGAAAAACTGTTTTTT	CASSLGTGFGEKLFF
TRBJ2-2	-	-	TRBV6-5	TGTGCCAGCAGGGAGACAGGGAACACCGGGGAGCTGTTTTTT	CASRETGNTGELFF
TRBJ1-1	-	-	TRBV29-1	TGCAGCGTTGAAGATCGGGGGGGGAGCGCTGAAGCTTTCTTT	CSVEDRGGSAEAFF
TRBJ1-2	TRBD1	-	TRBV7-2	TGTGCCAGCAGCCAGGACAGGGGGGAGAATGGCTACACCTTC	CASSQDRGENGYTF
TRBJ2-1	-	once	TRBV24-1	TGTGCCACCAGTGATTTTGCCCCGGTCGGGGAATTAAAGTTCTTC	CATSDFAPVGELKFF
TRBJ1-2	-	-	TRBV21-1	TGTGCCAGCAGCGCGGGACCGGGCTTCTATGGCTACACCTTC	CASSAGPGFYGYTF
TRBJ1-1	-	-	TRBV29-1	TGCAGCGCTCCAGTTGGGGCTCATGAAGCTTTCTTT	CSAPVGAHEAFF
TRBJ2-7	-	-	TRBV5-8	TGTGCCAGCAGCTTGATAGCACCGGGGTACGAGCAGTACTTC	CASSLIAPGYEQYF
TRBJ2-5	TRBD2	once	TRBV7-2	TGTGCCAGCAGCCCTACAGGGGCGGGGGGGCTAGGAGAGACCCAGTACTTC	CASSPTGAGGLGETQYF
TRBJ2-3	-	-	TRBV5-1	TGCGCCAGCAGCGCGCCCGCCACAGATACGCAGTATTTT	CASSAPATDTQYF
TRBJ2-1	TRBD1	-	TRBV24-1	TGTGCCACCAGTGATAGGACAGGAGCTAATGAGCAGTTCTTC	CATSDRTGANEQFF
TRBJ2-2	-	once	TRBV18	TGTGCCAGCTCATCAGGGGTGGCGAACACCGGGGAGCTGTTTTTT	CASSSGVANTGELFF
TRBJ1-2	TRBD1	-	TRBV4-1	TGCGCCAGCAGCCTTGACAGGGGATCCTATGGCTACACCTTC	CASSLDRGSYGYTF
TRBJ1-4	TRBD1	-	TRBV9	TGTGCCAGCAGCCGAACAGGGGACACTAATGAAAAACTGTTTTTT	CASSRTGDTNEKLFF
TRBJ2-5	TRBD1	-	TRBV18	TGTGCCAGTTCCCTACAGGGGCCTCAAGAGACCCAGTACTTC	CASSLQGPQETQYF
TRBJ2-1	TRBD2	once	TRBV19	TGTGCCAGTAGTACTAGACTAGCGGGGGTCTACAATGAGCAGTTCTTC	CASSTRLAGVYNEQFF
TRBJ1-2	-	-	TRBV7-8	TGTGCCAGCAGCTTAGCTCAGGCGAACTATGGCTACACCTTC	CASSLAQANYGYTF
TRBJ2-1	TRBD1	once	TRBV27	TGTGCCAGCAGTTTGACCTCGACCGGGACAGTGACTTTCTTC	CASSLTSTGTVTFF
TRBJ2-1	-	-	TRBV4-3	TGCGCCAGCAGCCAAGACGCGGTAAGCTCCTACAATGAGCAGTTCTTC	CASSQDAVSSYNEQFF
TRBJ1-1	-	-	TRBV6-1	TGTGCCAGCAGTGAAGGCCGGGGAAGGAGTGAAGCTTTCTTT	CASSEGRGRSEAFF
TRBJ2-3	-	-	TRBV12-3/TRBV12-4	TGTGCCAGCAGCCACTACACAGATACGCAGTATTTT	CASSHYTDTQYF
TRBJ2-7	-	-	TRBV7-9	TGTGCCAGCAGAATGAGGGGGGGCAAGTACTTC	CASRMRGGKYF
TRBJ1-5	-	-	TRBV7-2	TGTGCCAGCAGCACAAGGGGGGGGAGCAATCAGCCCCAGCATTTT	CASSTRGGSNQPQHF
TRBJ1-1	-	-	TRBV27	TGTGCCAGCAGTTTTCGCCGGGAGAACACTGAAGCTTTCTTT	CASSFRRENTEAFF
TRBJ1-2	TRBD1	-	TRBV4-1	TGCGCCAGCAGCCAAGGACAGGGGAGTAGGGGCTACACCTTC	CASSQGQGSRGYTF